One T cell receptor (beta chain) is described in this entry. Recovered status in Cohort 3 required two negative PCRs, clearance, or symptom resolution. The germline gives CDR1 SGHNT, CDR2 YYREEE (reference sequence). Germline trimming cut 0 bases from V and 4 bases from J; bases unmatched to any gene: 1. The CDR3 length is 14 residues. The sample comes from a study of blood T cell repertoires in COVID-19. How the authors handled the data: From reference gene primer amplification, estimates of nucleated cell counts were derived. The method was immunoSEQ multiplex PCR; TCRdb's version includes in-frame clones alone and lacks a portion of them. V, J and clone size derive from that table, while D and trimming were established from the DNA sequence. The sample lists 250,000 to 350,000 clones, about 91% occurring once.

This receptor was identified in a woman aged 18-35 years who had recovered from COVID-19. The sequenced sample was PBMCs or T cells enriched from blood (not recorded which). The genes are TRBV5-4 and TRBJ1-1; TRBD1 agrees at 9 bases. The CDR3 nucleotides are TGTGCCAGCAGCTTGGGGACAGGGGCCACTGAAGCTTTCTTT. Its translation is CASSLGTGATEAFF.